These 5 T cell receptor beta chains originate from one sample sequenced in a study of blood T cells in healthy people across ages. Sample-barcoded 5' priming and a J-beta primer mix drove a second PCR of about 6 to 11 cycles. MiXCR was run by TCRdb on the 5' RACE reads, yielding one entry per CDR3 protein. The sample has around 1.7 million distinct CDR3 sequences; approximately 30% are singletons. The sequencing input was blood. Source of these receptors: a woman aged 25 to 39 in good health.

The V and J genes are TRBV6-5 and TRBJ1-4; unclear D gene. V shed 0 bases and J shed 2 bases, with 7 bases lying between them. CDR3 length: 15 amino acids. Germline CDR1 is MNHEY and CDR2 is SVGAGI. The CDR3: CASSYSGSTNEKLFF. CDR3 nucleotide sequence: TGTGCCAGCAGTTACTCGGGGAGCACTAATGAAAAACTGTTTTTT.

The chain has TRBV2 and TRBJ2-1, with D perhaps matching TRBD1 (6 bases). CDR3 length: 16 amino acids. Per germline, CDR1 SNHLY and CDR2 FYNNEI. With 8 bases removed from V and 0 bases from J, the gap between germline ends came to 17 bases. The CDR3 region is CASPLGARGSYNEQFF. CDR3 nucleotides: TGTGCCAGCCCGCTGGGGGCGAGGGGCTCCTACAATGAGCAGTTCTTC. Supplemented by reference TRBV2 and TRBJ2-1, the full variable domain reads EPEVTQTPSHQVTQMGQEVILRCVPISNHLYFYWYRQILGQKVEFLVSFYNNEISEKSEIFDDQFSVERPDGSNFTLKIRSTKLEDSAMYFCASPLGARGSYNEQFFGPGTRLTVL.

Worth noting for this clonotype: A read error may produce the germline difference seen at one junction end. The chain carries TRBV7-2 and TRBJ1-2; D is perhaps TRBD1 (5 bases). CDR3 length: 17 amino acids. Germline lookup yields CDR1 SGHTA and CDR2 FQGNSA. The CDR3, as DNA: TGTGCCAGCGGCTTAATTCGATTGGGGTCCGGGGCCGCTCACTACACCTTC. Translating it yields CASGLIRLGSGAAHYTF. Drawing the rest from reference TRBV7-2 and TRBJ1-2, the complete variable domain is GAGVSQSPSNKVTEKGKDVELRCDPISGHTALYWYRQSLGQGLEFLIYFQGNSAPDKSGLPSDRFSAERTGGSVSTLTIQRTQQEDSAVYLCASGLIRLGSGAAHYTFGSGTRLTVV.

Remarks on this clonotype: One end of the junction does not line up with germline, which may come from a read error. The chain is built from TRBV4-2 and TRBJ2-1, with D possibly TRBD1 on 6 matching bases. CDR1 LGHNA and CDR2 YNFKEQ come from the germline V gene. This CDR3 contains 14 residues. DNA of the CDR3: TGTGCCAGCAGCCAAGAGACAGGAGCTGATGAGCGGTTCTTC. It translates to CASSQETGADERFF.

This clonotype was seen a handful of times. V and J are TRBV20-1 and TRBJ2-1; possible D gene TRBD1, 6 bases. V gave up 3 bases and J gave up 4 bases, with 16 bases separating them. This CDR3 comprises 15 residues. From germline, CDR1 is DFQATT and CDR2 SNEGSKA (reference sequence). CDR3 amino acids: CSASTDRDNYNEQFF. CDR3 nucleotide sequence: TGCAGTGCTAGTACAGATCGGGACAATTACAATGAGCAGTTCTTC.